The clone carrying this T cell receptor (beta chain) has only one observation. Seattle patients were enrolled during active infection and followed longitudinally. The J segment lost 7 bases and the V segment lost 3 bases, leaving 8 bases of the junction unmatched. There are 15 residues in the CDR3. The V gene's germline CDR1 is SGHTA and CDR2 FQGTGA. Per the authors' pipeline: Quantification of nucleated cells was approximated via reference gene primer amplification. Clones were sequenced by immunoSEQ multiplex PCR, and TCRdb holds only the in-frame ones, with some missing. V and J calls and clone size follow that table, whereas D and trimming were derived from the DNA. The repertoire consists of roughly 160,000 clones, with around 81% occurring once and the leading ten covering around 8%. This sample stems from a study of blood T cell repertoires in COVID-19. Study background: Acute and convalescent COVID-19 samples came from the United States, Italy and Spain. Nucleic acid was either cDNA or gDNA, and it came from T cells, B-cell-depleted T cells, or PBMCs.

The clonotype originates from a woman older than 75 with COVID-19, enrolled during active disease. Sequenced: peripheral blood. The chain couples TRBV7-3 to TRBJ2-5, with 10 bases lining up with TRBD2. CDR3 nucleotide sequence: TGTGCCAGCAGCTTCTCTAGCGGGAGTGGAGTGACCCAGTACTTC. Its protein product is CASSFSSGSGVTQYF.